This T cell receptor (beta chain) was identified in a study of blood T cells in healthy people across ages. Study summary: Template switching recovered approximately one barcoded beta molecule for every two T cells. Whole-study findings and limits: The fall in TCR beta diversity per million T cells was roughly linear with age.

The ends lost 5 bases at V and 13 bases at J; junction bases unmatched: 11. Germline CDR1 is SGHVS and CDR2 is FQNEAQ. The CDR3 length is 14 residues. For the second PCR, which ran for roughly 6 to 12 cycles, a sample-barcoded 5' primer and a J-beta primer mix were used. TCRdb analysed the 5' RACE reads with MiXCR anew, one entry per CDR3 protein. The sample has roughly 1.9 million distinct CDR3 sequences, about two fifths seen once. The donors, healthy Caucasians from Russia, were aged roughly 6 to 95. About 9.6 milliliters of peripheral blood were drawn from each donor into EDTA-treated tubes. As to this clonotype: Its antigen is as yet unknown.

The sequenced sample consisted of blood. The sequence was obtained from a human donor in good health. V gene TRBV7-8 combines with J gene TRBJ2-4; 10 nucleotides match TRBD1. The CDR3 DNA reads TGTGCCAGCAGCGCCTCCGGGACAGGGGTAGAGCAGTACTTC. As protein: CASSASGTGVEQYF.